These 14 T cell receptor beta chains came from one sample sequenced in a study of T cell responses to AZD1222 COVID-19 vaccine (dated by TCRdb to about 2021). The time point label of this sample denotes: about 28 days (+/-7) after the second vaccine dose. Receptors were amplified or captured by the immunoSEQ multiplex PCR assay. Drawn from immuneACCESS, this table holds only the in-frame rearrangements with V and J called that TCRdb kept. Clones are partly lost; checked studies trace under half to an unresolved V gene and leave the rest unexplained. Present in this sample are 85,000 or so clones, just over 85% of which were seen just once. The ten biggest clones cover 5.6% of the sample. The source was peripheral blood, collected 28 days after the second AZD1222 dose. These receptors were taken from an adult who received the AZD1222 COVID-19 vaccine.

This chain connects TRBV20-1 to TRBJ1-2; D is possibly TRBD1 (5 bases). The germline V gene has CDR1 DFQATT and CDR2 SNEGSKA (reference sequence). The CDR3 is 13 residues long. The germline V and J ends were trimmed by 3 bases and 0 bases, with 8 bases remaining between them. As DNA, the CDR3 is TGCAGTGCTAGTGGAGGGGCTAACTATGGCTACACCTTC. Its translation is CSASGGANYGYTF.

The rearrangement joins TRBV5-4 to TRBJ1-5, with 7 bases identical to TRBD1. In germline, CDR1 is SGHNT, CDR2 YYREEE (reference sequence). The CDR3 runs 15 residues. Trimming cost V 2 bases and J 1 base; bases outside gene matches: 3. CDR3: CASSFGTASNQPQHF. The CDR3 nucleotides read TGTGCCAGCAGCTTCGGGACAGCCAGCAATCAGCCCCAGCATTTT.

The rearrangement uses TRBV7-3 and TRBJ2-2, with a possible D match to TRBD2 (5 bases). The ends were cut back, 2 bases at V and 6 bases at J, with 10 bases in the middle. This CDR3 region has 14 residues. Germline V lookup: CDR1 SGHTA, CDR2 FQGTGA. The DNA for the CDR3 is TGTGCCAGCAGCTTATACCCCGGGGCCGGGGAGCTGTTTTTT. It is translated as CASSLYPGAGELFF.

For this clone: Its ends do not fully match the called genes, so a read error is possible. The chain couples TRBV20-1 to TRBJ2-5; D not certain. The CDR3 extends over 11 amino acids. CDR1 and CDR2 (germline): DFQATT, SNEGSKA (reference sequence). CDR3 sequence: CSARGLEAQYF. Here the CDR3 DNA reads TGCAGTGCTAGAGGCCTAGAGGCCCAGTACTTC.

The CDR3: CASTHEGATNEKLFF. Written as DNA, the CDR3 is TGTGCCAGTACCCATGAGGGAGCAACTAATGAAAAACTGTTTTTT. The chain links TRBV19 to TRBJ1-4; no firm D call. Per the germline V gene, CDR1 is LNHDA and CDR2 is SQIVND (reference sequence). V shed 7 bases and J shed 0 bases, with 12 bases lying between them. The CDR3 spans 15 residues.

V and J are TRBV10-1 and TRBJ1-1; D is unresolved. V was cut by 0 bases and J by 2 bases, with 7 bases left in between. The CDR3 covers 14 residues. Germline assignment: CDR1 WNHNN and CDR2 SYGVQD (reference sequence). The chain's CDR3 is CASSESGRNTEAFF. The CDR3 nucleotides are TGCGCCAGCAGTGAGTCTGGGCGAAACACTGAAGCTTTCTTT.

As to this clone: This CDR3 is also generated by other DNA sequences in the sample. The chain links TRBV27 to TRBJ1-2, with 9 bases identical to TRBD1. CDR3 length: 13 residues. Trimming at V came to 6 bases and at J to 7 bases, leaving 6 bases not matched to a gene. The germline CDR1 and CDR2 sequences are MNHEY and SMNVEV (reference sequence). The CDR3 loop is CASRGQGSGGYTF. CDR3 coding DNA: TGTGCCAGCAGGGGACAGGGTAGCGGTGGCTACACCTTC.

The chain couples TRBV9 to TRBJ2-2, with TRBD2 identical over 8 bases. V lost 4 bases, J lost 6 bases, and 11 bases stayed unmatched. The CDR3 sequence is 16 residues long. The germline gives CDR1 SGDLS, CDR2 YYNGEE. CDR3 region: CASSQGPGRAAGELFF. For the CDR3, the DNA is TGTGCCAGCAGCCAGGGGCCCGGGAGGGCCGCCGGGGAGCTGTTTTTT.

The chain uses TRBV28 and TRBJ2-1; 7 bases map to TRBD2. CDR1 and CDR2 from the germline V gene are MDHEN and SYDVKM. J gave up 2 bases and V 7 bases, and 8 bases lay outside the gene matches. The CDR3 has 15 amino acids. CDR3 loop: CASTPGGIAYNEQFF. CDR3 coding DNA: TGTGCCAGCACTCCCGGGGGGATCGCCTACAATGAGCAGTTCTTC.

J is TRBJ2-7 and V is TRBV24-1, with a possible D match to TRBD1 (5 bases). CDR3 length: 15 residues. The V and J ends lost 4 bases and 6 bases respectively, with 18 bases between them. Looked up from germline, CDR1 is KGHDR and CDR2 is SFDVKD. CDR3 in amino acids: CATSEPGLGRGEQYF. The CDR3 DNA sequence: TGTGCCACCAGTGAACCGGGCCTGGGAAGGGGCGAGCAGTACTTC.

This chain connects TRBV6-5 to TRBJ2-3; D may be TRBD2 (6 bases). CDR1 is MNHEY and CDR2 is SVGAGI in the germline V gene. V was pared by 6 bases and J by 1 base, with 11 bases between. CDR3 length: 14 residues. CDR3 amino acids: CASSQPSGTDTQYF. CDR3 sequence (DNA): TGTGCCAGCAGCCAGCCTAGCGGCACAGATACGCAGTATTTT.

This chain connects TRBV28 to TRBJ1-2; tentative D call: TRBD1 (5 bases). CDR1 MDHEN and CDR2 SYDVKM come from the germline V gene. Trimming cost V 6 bases and J 2 bases, with 16 bases left between them. The CDR3 loop spans 15 amino acids. CDR3 residues: CASRPDRGENYGYTF. In DNA form, the CDR3 reads TGTGCCAGCAGGCCCGATAGGGGAGAAAACTATGGCTACACCTTC.

The V call is TRBV11-2, the J call TRBJ2-1; 10 bases are a match to TRBD2. CDR1 is SGHAT and CDR2 is FQNNGV in the germline V gene. J was trimmed by 4 bases and V by 2 bases; bases with no gene match: 5. The CDR3 runs to 16 residues. This CDR3 is CASSLQAGGLYNEQFF. DNA of the CDR3: TGTGCCAGCAGCTTACAAGCGGGAGGGTTGTACAATGAGCAGTTCTTC.

V and J are TRBV9 and TRBJ1-2, with a possible D match to TRBD1 (5 bases). The CDR3 spans 15 residues. Germline values: CDR1 SGDLS, CDR2 YYNGEE. Between the trimmed V and J ends, which lost 3 bases and 2 bases, there was a span of 14 bases. This CDR3 is CASSGGAGPNYGYTF. Written as DNA, the CDR3 is TGTGCCAGCAGCGGTGGGGCAGGACCCAACTATGGCTACACCTTC. The full variable domain, completed using reference TRBV9 and TRBJ1-2, is DSGVTQTPKHLITATGQRVTLRCSPRSGDLSVYWYQQSLDQGLQFLIQYYNGEERAKGNILERFSAQQFPDLHSELNLSSLELGDSALYFCASSGGAGPNYGYTFGSGTRLTVV.